The rows below give T cell receptor beta chains drawn from one sample of a study of cytomegalovirus exposure and HLA in healthy donors. Some clones are missing from TCRdb's copy, which holds only in-frame ones; the method was immunoSEQ multiplex PCR. The sample has roughly 120,000 clones, around 70% seen once; the top ten hold approximately 8.2%. The sequenced sample was PBMCs. These receptors were collected from a woman between 35 and 50 years old in good health and CMV-seropositive. Both conserved end residues are part of each CDR3. A D gene is named only where the DNA matches it firmly. Size values are once, few and many counts, or a class for expanded clones, and some rows have none.

D | size | J | V | CDR3 | DNA
- | - | TRBJ2-5 | TRBV2 | CASSEAGPRETQYF | TGTGCCAGCAGTGAAGCGGGGCCGCGGGAGACCCAGTACTTC
TRBD1 | - | TRBJ1-6 | TRBV5-1 | CASSRDSDSPLHF | TGCGCCAGCAGCAGGGACAGCGATTCACCCCTCCACTTT
TRBD1 | - | TRBJ1-2 | TRBV4-1 | CASSHPTGDATF | TGCGCCAGCAGCCACCCGACAGGGGACGCCACCTTC
- | - | TRBJ2-1 | TRBV11-3 | CASSFFSNEQFF | TGTGCCAGCAGCTTTTTCTCCAATGAGCAGTTCTTC
- | - | TRBJ2-7 | TRBV2 | CASSPIGREQYF | TGTGCCAGCAGTCCCATCGGTCGCGAGCAGTACTTC
- | - | TRBJ1-1 | TRBV27 | CASSRVQGWTEAFF | TGTGCCAGCAGTAGGGTACAGGGATGGACTGAAGCTTTCTTT
- | few | TRBJ1-6 | TRBV5-3 | CARSLGPGLNSPLHF | TGTGCCAGAAGCTTGGGCCCGGGGTTAAATTCACCCCTCCACTTT
TRBD2 | - | TRBJ2-7 | TRBV9 | CASSVDTGGGYEQYF | TGTGCCAGCAGCGTAGACACGGGAGGCGGGTACGAGCAGTACTTC
- | - | TRBJ1-6 | TRBV11-2 | CASSLALYGNSPLHF | TGTGCCAGCAGCTTAGCCTTGTATGGCAATTCACCCCTCCACTTT
- | once | TRBJ2-7 | TRBV7-2 | CASSFRQEVGEQYF | TGTGCCAGCAGCTTTCGTCAAGAGGTGGGTGAGCAGTACTTC
TRBD1 | - | TRBJ1-2 | TRBV7-2 | CASSLREVTGDSRYGCTF | TGTGCCAGCAGCTTGCGGGAAGTTACAGGGGACTCTCGATATGGCTGCACCTTC
- | - | TRBJ1-2 | TRBV4-1 | CASSQDPDYGYTF | TGCGCCAGCAGCCAAGATCCCGACTATGGCTACACCTTC
TRBD1 | - | TRBJ2-2 | TRBV5-1 | CASSLGTANTGELFF | TGCGCCAGCAGCCTGGGGACAGCGAACACCGGGGAGCTGTTTTTT
TRBD1 | - | TRBJ1-1 | TRBV18 | CASSPWDRASEAFF | TGTGCCAGCTCACCCTGGGACAGGGCCAGTGAAGCTTTCTTT
TRBD1 | - | TRBJ1-6 | TRBV18 | CASSPDRGGYSPLHF | TGTGCCAGCTCACCCGACAGGGGCGGTTATTCACCCCTCCACTTT
- | - | TRBJ2-5 | TRBV2 | CASSEEGRGEETQYF | TGTGCCAGCAGTGAGGAAGGCAGGGGGGAAGAGACCCAGTACTTC
TRBD1 | - | TRBJ1-1 | TRBV7-9 | CASSSRGGAGTEAFF | TGTGCCAGCAGCTCCCGAGGGGGCGCGGGAACTGAAGCTTTCTTT
- | - | TRBJ1-1 | TRBV7-3 | CASSLLGRGTEAFF | TGTGCCAGCAGCTTATTGGGGCGTGGGACTGAAGCTTTCTTT
TRBD1 | few | TRBJ2-5 | TRBV25-1 | CASSEYRQGWETQYF | TGTGCCAGCAGTGAATATCGACAGGGGTGGGAGACCCAGTACTTC
- | - | TRBJ2-7 | TRBV12-5 | CASGSPTGGLYEQYF | TGTGCTAGTGGTTCGCCGACAGGCGGTCTCTACGAGCAGTACTTC
- | - | TRBJ1-2 | TRBV2 | CASSEAAGPWDGYTF | TGTGCCAGCAGTGAAGCGGCAGGGCCCTGGGATGGCTACACCTTC
- | few | TRBJ2-5 | TRBV5-4 | CASSSPGEREETQYF | TGTGCCAGCAGCTCCCCGGGAGAGAGGGAAGAGACCCAGTACTTC
- | - | TRBJ1-2 | TRBV4-2 | CASSHGQNYGYTF | TGTGCCAGCAGCCACGGACAGAACTATGGCTACACCTTC
TRBD2 | - | TRBJ2-7 | TRBV4-3 | CASSPGLAGGLGQYF | TGCGCCAGCAGCCCCGGACTAGCGGGGGGGCTTGGGCAGTACTTC
TRBD1 | - | TRBJ1-3 | TRBV10-3 | CAMRDSPGNTIYF | TGTGCCATGAGGGACAGCCCTGGAAACACCATATATTTT
- | - | TRBJ1-1 | TRBV16 | CASSQLKYSGAFF | TGTGCCAGCAGCCAATTGAAATACTCTGGAGCTTTCTTT
- | - | TRBJ2-1 | TRBV7-8 | CASSSNDNEQFF | TGTGCCAGCAGCTCTAACGACAATGAGCAGTTCTTC
- | - | TRBJ2-5 | TRBV19 | CASSITGTQETQYF | TGTGCCAGTAGTATTACCGGGACACAAGAGACCCAGTACTTC
- | - | TRBJ1-1 | TRBV6-5 | CASRAGGDAEAFF | TGTGCCAGCAGGGCCGGGGGGGACGCTGAAGCTTTCTTT
TRBD1 | - | TRBJ1-2 | TRBV7-9 | CASSFGQGNGYTF | TGTGCCAGCAGCTTTGGACAGGGAAACGGCTACACCTTC
TRBD1 | - | TRBJ2-6 | TRBV5-5 | CASSSPGQGVPGANVLTF | TGTGCCAGCAGCTCACCGGGACAGGGGGTCCCTGGGGCCAACGTCCTGACTTTC
- | - | TRBJ1-1 | TRBV7-2 | CASSLMGLQSTEAFF | TGTGCCAGCAGCTTAATGGGGCTACAAAGCACTGAAGCTTTCTTT
- | few | TRBJ1-1 | TRBV4-1 | CASSQAIGVNTEAFF | TGCGCCAGCAGCCAAGCAATCGGGGTGAACACTGAAGCTTTCTTT
TRBD1 | - | TRBJ1-2 | TRBV11-3 | CASTPDRANYGYTF | TGTGCCAGCACCCCGGACAGGGCTAACTATGGCTACACCTTC
TRBD1 | - | TRBJ1-6 | TRBV5-1 | CASSLVEGASPLHF | TGCGCCAGCAGCTTGGTCGAGGGGGCTTCACCCCTCCACTTT
- | - | TRBJ1-4 | TRBV25-1 | CASSRGSGGGEKLFF | TGTGCCAGCAGTCGAGGGTCGGGGGGGGGTGAAAAACTGTTTTTT
TRBD1 | - | TRBJ1-2 | TRBV6-6 | CASSSQGGGYGYTF | TGTGCCAGCAGTTCGCAAGGGGGCGGGTATGGCTACACCTTC
- | - | TRBJ1-2 | TRBV15 | CATRQSQGYTF | TGTGCCACCCGACAGTCGCAGGGCTACACCTTC
TRBD1 | - | TRBJ1-1 | TRBV7-2 | CASSRTGWSNTEAFF | TGTGCCAGCAGCCGGACAGGGTGGTCCAACACTGAAGCTTTCTTT
- | - | TRBJ2-4 | TRBV5-4 | CASSLESGLAKNIQYF | TGTGCCAGCAGCTTGGAGTCGGGACTAGCCAAAAACATTCAGTACTTC
- | - | TRBJ2-7 | TRBV7-3 | CASSLEGTNAYEQYF | TGTGCCAGCAGCTTAGAAGGGACAAACGCCTACGAGCAGTACTTC
- | - | TRBJ1-4 | TRBV10-1 | CASDGGQDATNEKLFF | TGCGCCAGCGACGGCGGGCAAGATGCAACTAATGAAAAACTGTTTTTT
- | - | TRBJ1-6 | TRBV2 | CASMPGDPPLHF | TGTGCCAGCATGCCGGGAGACCCACCCCTCCACTTT
- | - | TRBJ2-7 | TRBV15 | CATSRDGEYTGEQYF | TGTGCCACCAGCAGAGATGGGGAGTATACGGGCGAGCAGTACTTC
TRBD2 | - | TRBJ2-7 | TRBV19 | CASSPSDGRLEQYF | TGTGCCAGTAGTCCGTCCGACGGGAGGCTCGAGCAGTACTTC
- | - | TRBJ1-1 | TRBV27 | CASSSTVNTEAFF | TGTGCCAGCAGTTCTACAGTGAACACTGAAGCTTTCTTT
TRBD2 | - | TRBJ2-7 | TRBV18 | CASSPGLAGTYEQYF | TGTGCCAGCTCACCGGGTCTAGCGGGGACCTACGAGCAGTACTTC
TRBD1 | few | TRBJ1-1 | TRBV4-3 | CASSQERWTGEAFF | TGCGCCAGCAGCCAAGAAAGATGGACAGGGGAAGCTTTCTTT
TRBD2 | - | TRBJ2-7 | TRBV7-8 | CASSSPAGVHEQYF | TGTGCCAGCAGCTCCCCAGCGGGGGTCCACGAGCAGTACTTC